This T cell receptor beta chain was obtained from a study of blood T cell repertoires in COVID-19 (dated by TCRdb to between 2020 and 2021). Study-wide context: The collaborator samples originated in the United States, Italy and Spain and spanned the acute and convalescent phases of COVID-19. Deeply sampled blood TCRbeta repertoires from subjects exposed to, actively infected with, or recovered from COVID-19 were included in the dataset. Where available, HLA class I and class II types were taken from metadata supplied by the sample provider and were not determined by assay-based typing. The prospective study material was composed of cDNA or gDNA derived from T cells, B-cell-depleted T cells, or PBMCs. The samples were drawn from the first 160 participants of the ongoing ImmuneRACE study and from 1,200 or so subjects provided by 6 global collaborators. The repertoires were released in a freely available public database meant as a resource for research on the immune response to SARS-CoV-2. The sample metadata nearly always contained a de-identified subject ID, COVID-19 status, age in years and sex.

Participants in the prospective study were aged about 18 to 90 years, lived in about two dozen United States geographic areas, and enrolled through a virtual design. To assign participants to cohorts, the prospective study relied on clinical history that participants themselves reported in a screening survey and a study questionnaire. Exposed participants had been in contact with someone with a PCR-confirmed or clinician-diagnosed COVID-19 case within 2 weeks of study entry. In the prospective study, mobile phlebotomists collected whole blood, serum and a nasopharyngeal or oropharyngeal swab from each participant. Additional blood draws and questionnaires over an approximately 2-month period could optionally be provided by prospective study participants. Before DNA extraction, prospective study blood samples were shipped either frozen or at room temperature. About this clone itself: The antigen it recognizes is unknown. Base qualities are not at hand, and no much larger clone is one base apart.

Reading from cysteine to phenylalanine, the CDR3 counts 16 amino acids. The sequence is cut down to CDR3 DNA, 48 bases in frame from base 1. Trimming leaves V shorter by 0 bases and J shorter by 2 bases, with the junction holding 3 bases beyond the gene matches. Per the germline V gene, MGHDK is the CDR1 and SYGVNS is the CDR2. Study-wide findings and limitations: The quantity of clinical and demographic metadata differed by source and by participant and was supplied without curation.

TCRbeta CDR3 regions were amplified from genomic DNA using the immunoSEQ Assay, a bias-controlled multiplex PCR. The original pipeline was this. The number of nucleated cells in each sample was estimated by amplification of reference gene primers within the assay. Sequence reads were collapsed and filtered to measure the absolute abundance of every unique TCRbeta CDR3 rearrangement. For each sample, productive Simpson clonality was calculated as the square root of Simpson's diversity index over productive rearrangements. Entries here come from immuneACCESS through TCRdb and include only in-frame sequences with V and J called. Some clones fail to appear in such tables; in the studies checked, an unresolved V gene covers under half of the shortfall, and the cause of the remainder is unknown. That table gives V, J and clone size, and the DNA gave D and trimming. This sample is represented by a few hundred thousand clones; approximately 90% of them were singletons. About 0.86% of the sample rests with the top ten.

Sequencing was done on a sample of PBMCs or T cells enriched from blood (not recorded which). This receptor chain uses TRBV25-1 and TRBJ2-2, with TRBD2 identical over 7 junction bases. This receptor was taken from a woman in her forties who had been exposed to COVID-19. The bases are TGTGCCAGCAGTGAATATGCGGGGGTCAACACCGGGGAGCTGTTTTTT. Protein translation: CASSEYAGVNTGELFF.